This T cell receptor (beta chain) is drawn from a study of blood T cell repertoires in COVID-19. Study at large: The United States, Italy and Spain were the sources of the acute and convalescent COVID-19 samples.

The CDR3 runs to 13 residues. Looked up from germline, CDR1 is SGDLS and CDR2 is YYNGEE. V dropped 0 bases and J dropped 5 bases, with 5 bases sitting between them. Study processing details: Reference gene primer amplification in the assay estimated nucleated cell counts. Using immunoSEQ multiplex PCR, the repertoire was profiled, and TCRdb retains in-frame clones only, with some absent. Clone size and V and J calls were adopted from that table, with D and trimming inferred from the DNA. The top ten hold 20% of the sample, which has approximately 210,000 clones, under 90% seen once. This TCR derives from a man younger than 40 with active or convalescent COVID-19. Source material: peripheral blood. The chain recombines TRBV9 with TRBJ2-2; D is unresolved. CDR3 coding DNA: TGTGCCAGCAGCGTAGGTCCTACCGGGGAGCTGTTTTTT. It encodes CASSVGPTGELFF.